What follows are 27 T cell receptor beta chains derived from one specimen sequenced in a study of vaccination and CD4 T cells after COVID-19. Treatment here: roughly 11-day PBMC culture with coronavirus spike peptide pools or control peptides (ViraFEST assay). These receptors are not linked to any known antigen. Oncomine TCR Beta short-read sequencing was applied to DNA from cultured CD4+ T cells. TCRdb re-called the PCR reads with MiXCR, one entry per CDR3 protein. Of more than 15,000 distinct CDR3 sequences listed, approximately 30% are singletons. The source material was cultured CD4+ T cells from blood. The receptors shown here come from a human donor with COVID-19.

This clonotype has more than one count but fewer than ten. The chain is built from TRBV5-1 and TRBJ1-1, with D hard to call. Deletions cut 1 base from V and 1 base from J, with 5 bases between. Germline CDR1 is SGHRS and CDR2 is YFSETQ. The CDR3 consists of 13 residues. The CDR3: CASSLSPNTEAFF. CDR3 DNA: TGCGCCAGCAGCTTGAGTCCGAACACTGAAGCTTTCTTT. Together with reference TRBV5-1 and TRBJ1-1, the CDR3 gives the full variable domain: KAGVTQTPRYLIKTRGQQVTLSCSPISGHRSVSWYQQTPGQGLQFLFEYFSETQRNKGNFPGRFSGRQFSNSRSEMNVSTLELGDSALYLCASSLSPNTEAFFGQGTRLTVV.

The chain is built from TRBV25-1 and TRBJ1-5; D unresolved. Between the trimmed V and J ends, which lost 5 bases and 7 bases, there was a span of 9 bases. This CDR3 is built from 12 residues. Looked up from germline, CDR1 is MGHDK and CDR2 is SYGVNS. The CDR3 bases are TGTGCCAGCAGTCTCCCGGGCCAGCCCCAGCATTTT. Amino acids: CASSLPGQPQHF.

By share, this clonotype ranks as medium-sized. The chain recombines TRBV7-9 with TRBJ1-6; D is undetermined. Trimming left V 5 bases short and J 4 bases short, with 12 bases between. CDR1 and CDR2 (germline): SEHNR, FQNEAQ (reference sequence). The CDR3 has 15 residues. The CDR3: CASSQAGMYNSPLHF. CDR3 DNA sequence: TGTGCCAGCAGCCAGGCGGGGATGTATAATTCACCCCTCCACTTT. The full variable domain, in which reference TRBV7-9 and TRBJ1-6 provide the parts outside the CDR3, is DTGVSQNPRHKITKRGQNVTFRCDPISEHNRLYWYRQTLGQGPEFLTYFQNEAQLEKSRLLSDRFSAERPKGSFSTLEIQRTEQGDSAMYLCASSQAGMYNSPLHFGNGTRLTVT.

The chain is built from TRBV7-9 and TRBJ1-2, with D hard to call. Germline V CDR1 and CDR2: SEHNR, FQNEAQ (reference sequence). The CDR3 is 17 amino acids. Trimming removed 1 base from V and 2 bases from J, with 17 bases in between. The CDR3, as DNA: TGTGCCAGCAGCTTAGAGCCCACGAGCCCAGAAAACTATGGCTACACCTTC. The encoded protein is CASSLEPTSPENYGYTF. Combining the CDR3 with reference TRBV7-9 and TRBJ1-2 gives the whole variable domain DTGVSQNPRHKITKRGQNVTFRCDPISEHNRLYWYRQTLGQGPEFLTYFQNEAQLEKSRLLSDRFSAERPKGSFSTLEIQRTEQGDSAMYLCASSLEPTSPENYGYTFGSGTRLTVV.

This chain's CDR3 is CAISEDSQPQHF. In DNA form, the CDR3 reads TGTGCCATCAGTGAGGACAGCCAGCCCCAGCATTTT. The J gene is TRBJ1-5, the V gene TRBV10-3, with D maybe TRBD1 (5 bases). CDR3 length: 12 residues. V gave up 2 bases and J gave up 7 bases, with 6 bases separating them. Germline CDR1 ENHRY, CDR2 SYGVKD.

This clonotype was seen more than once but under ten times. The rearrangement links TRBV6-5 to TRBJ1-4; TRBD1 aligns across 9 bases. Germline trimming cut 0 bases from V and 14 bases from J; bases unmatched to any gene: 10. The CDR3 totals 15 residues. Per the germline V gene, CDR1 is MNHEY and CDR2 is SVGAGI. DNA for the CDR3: TGTGCCAGCAGTTACTCCGGGACAGGGCCGATTCAGCTGTTTTTT. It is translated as CASSYSGTGPIQLFF.

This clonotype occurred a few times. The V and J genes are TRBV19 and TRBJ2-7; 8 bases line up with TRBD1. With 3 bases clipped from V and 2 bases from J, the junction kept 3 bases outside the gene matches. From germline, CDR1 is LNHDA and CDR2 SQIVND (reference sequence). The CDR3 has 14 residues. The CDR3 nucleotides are TGTGCCAGTAGTATCCGGGACAGGCCCTACGAGCAGTACTTC. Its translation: CASSIRDRPYEQYF.

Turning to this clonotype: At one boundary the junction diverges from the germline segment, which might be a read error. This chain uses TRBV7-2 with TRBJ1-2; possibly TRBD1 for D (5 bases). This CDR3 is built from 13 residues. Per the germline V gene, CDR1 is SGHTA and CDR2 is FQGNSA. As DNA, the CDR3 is TGCGCCAGCAGCCAAGAGGCAGGGTTTGGCTACACCTTC. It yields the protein CASSQEAGFGYTF.

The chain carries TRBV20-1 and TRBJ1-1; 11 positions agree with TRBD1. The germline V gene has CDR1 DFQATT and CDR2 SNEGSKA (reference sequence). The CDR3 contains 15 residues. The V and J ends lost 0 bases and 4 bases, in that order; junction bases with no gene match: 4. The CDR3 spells CSARDPGTGGTEAFF. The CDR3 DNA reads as TGCAGTGCTAGAGATCCCGGGACAGGGGGCACTGAAGCTTTCTTT.

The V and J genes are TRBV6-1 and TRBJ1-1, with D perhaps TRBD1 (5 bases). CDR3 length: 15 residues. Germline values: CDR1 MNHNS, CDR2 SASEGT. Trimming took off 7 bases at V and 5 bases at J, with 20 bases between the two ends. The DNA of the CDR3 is TGTGCCAGCACCCTACTGGAGGGGTCGAGGACTGAAGCTTTCTTT. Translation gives CASTLLEGSRTEAFF.

Here the CDR3 reads CASSPGGRTSNSPLHF. Here the CDR3 DNA reads TGCGCCAGCAGCCCGGGTGGGCGGACCTCCAATTCACCCCTCCACTTT. This chain joins TRBV5-1 and TRBJ1-6; the D is unclear. Germline V gene data show CDR1 as SGHRS and CDR2 as YFSETQ. This CDR3 contains 16 residues. V lost 4 bases and J 7 bases, leaving 18 bases between the germline ends.

CDR3 sequence: CASSWTSGGGENIQYF. Here the CDR3 DNA reads TGTGCCAGCAGCTGGACTAGCGGGGGGGGCGAAAACATTCAGTACTTC. The rearrangement joins TRBV7-3 to TRBJ2-4, with 15 bases aligning to TRBD2. The ends lost 4 bases at V and 5 bases at J; junction bases unmatched: 3. CDR1 SGHTA and CDR2 FQGTGA come from the germline V gene. The CDR3 has 16 amino acids.

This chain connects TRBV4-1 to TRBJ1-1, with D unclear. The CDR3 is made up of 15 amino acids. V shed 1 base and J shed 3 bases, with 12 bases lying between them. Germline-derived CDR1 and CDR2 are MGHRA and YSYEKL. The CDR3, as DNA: TGCGCCAGCAGCCAAGGGGCCCGGCTGGACACTGAAGCTTTCTTT. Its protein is CASSQGARLDTEAFF.

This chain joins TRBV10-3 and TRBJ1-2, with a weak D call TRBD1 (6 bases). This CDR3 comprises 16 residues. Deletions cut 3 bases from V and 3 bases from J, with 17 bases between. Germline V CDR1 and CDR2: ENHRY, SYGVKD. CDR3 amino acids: CAISEQGGVRDYGYTF. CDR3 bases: TGTGCCATCAGTGAACAGGGTGGAGTAAGAGACTATGGCTACACCTTC.

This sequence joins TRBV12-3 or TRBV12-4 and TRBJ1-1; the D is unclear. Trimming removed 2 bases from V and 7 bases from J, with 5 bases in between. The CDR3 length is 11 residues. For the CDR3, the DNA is TGTGCCAGCAGTTTAAAAGATGAAGCTTTCTTT. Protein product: CASSLKDEAFF.

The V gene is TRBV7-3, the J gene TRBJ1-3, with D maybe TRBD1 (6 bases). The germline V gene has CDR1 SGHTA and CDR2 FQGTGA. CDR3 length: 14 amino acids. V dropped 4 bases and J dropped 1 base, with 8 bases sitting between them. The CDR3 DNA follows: TGTGCCAGCAGCTCGCAGGGGTCTGGAAACACCATATATTTT. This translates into CASSSQGSGNTIYF.

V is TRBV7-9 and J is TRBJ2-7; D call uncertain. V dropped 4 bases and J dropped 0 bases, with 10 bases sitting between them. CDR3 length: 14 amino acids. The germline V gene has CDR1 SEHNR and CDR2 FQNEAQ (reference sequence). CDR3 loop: CASSSPLGSYEQYF. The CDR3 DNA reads TGTGCCAGCAGCTCTCCCCTGGGCTCCTACGAGCAGTACTTC. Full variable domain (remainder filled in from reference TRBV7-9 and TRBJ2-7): DTGVSQNPRHKITKRGQNVTFRCDPISEHNRLYWYRQTLGQGPEFLTYFQNEAQLEKSRLLSDRFSAERPKGSFSTLEIQRTEQGDSAMYLCASSSPLGSYEQYFGPGTRLTVT.

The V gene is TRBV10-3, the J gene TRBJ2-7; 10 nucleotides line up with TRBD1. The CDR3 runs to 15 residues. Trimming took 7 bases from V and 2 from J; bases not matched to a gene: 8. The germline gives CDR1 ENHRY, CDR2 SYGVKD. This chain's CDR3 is CAIKKGQGSAYEQYF. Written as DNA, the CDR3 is TGTGCCATCAAAAAGGGACAGGGGTCTGCCTACGAGCAGTACTTC.

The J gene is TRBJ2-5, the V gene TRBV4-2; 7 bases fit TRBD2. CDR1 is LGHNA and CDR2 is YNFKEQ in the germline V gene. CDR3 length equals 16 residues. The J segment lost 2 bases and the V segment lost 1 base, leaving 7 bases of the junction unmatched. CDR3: CASSQVVGSGQETQYF. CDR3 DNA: TGTGCCAGCAGCCAAGTCGTAGGTAGCGGGCAAGAGACCCAGTACTTC.

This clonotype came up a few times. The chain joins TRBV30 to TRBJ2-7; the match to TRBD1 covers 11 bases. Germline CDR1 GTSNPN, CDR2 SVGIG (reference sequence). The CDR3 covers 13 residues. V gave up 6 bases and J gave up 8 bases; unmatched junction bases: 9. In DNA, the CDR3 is TGTGCCTGCTACGTTGGGACAGGGGGTAAGCAGTACTTC. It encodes CACYVGTGGKQYF.

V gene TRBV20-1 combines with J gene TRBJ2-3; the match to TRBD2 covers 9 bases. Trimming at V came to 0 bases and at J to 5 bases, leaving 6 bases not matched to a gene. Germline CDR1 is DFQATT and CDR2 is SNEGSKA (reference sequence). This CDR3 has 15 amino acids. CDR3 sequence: CSARDSSGGQDTQYF. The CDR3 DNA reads TGCAGTGCTAGAGATAGCAGCGGGGGGCAAGATACGCAGTATTTT.

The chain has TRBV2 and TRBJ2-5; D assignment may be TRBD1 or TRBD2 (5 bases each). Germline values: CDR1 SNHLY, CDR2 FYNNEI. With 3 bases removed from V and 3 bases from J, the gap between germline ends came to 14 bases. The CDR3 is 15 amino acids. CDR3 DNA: TGTGCCAGCAGTGATAGCAGAGGGGAGAAAGAGACCCAGTACTTC. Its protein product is CASSDSRGEKETQYF.

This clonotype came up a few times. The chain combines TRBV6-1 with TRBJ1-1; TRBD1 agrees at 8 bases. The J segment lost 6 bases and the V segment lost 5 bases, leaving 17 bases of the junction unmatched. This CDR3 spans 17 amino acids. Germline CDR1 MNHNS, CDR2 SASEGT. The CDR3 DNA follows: TGTGCCAGCAGTAGACAGGGGAGTCGCGGGAAAGGGGCTGAAGCTTTCTTT. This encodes CASSRQGSRGKGAEAFF.

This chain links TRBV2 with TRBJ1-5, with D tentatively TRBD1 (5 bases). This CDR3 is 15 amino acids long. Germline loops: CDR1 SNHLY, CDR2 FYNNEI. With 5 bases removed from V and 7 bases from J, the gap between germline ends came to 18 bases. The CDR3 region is CASSQPGTVGQPQHF. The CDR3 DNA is TGTGCCAGCAGTCAGCCCGGGACGGTGGGGCAGCCCCAGCATTTT.

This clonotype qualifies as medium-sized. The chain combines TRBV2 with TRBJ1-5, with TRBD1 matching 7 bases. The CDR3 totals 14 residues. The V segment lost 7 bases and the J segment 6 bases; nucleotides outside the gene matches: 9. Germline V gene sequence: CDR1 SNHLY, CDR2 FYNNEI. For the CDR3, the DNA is TGTGCCAGCAATCTAGGACGGGACAGTCAGCCCCAGCATTTT. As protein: CASNLGRDSQPQHF. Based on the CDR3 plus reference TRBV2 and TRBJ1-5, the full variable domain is EPEVTQTPSHQVTQMGQEVILRCVPISNHLYFYWYRQILGQKVEFLVSFYNNEISEKSEIFDDQFSVERPDGSNFTLKIRSTKLEDSAMYFCASNLGRDSQPQHFGDGTRLSIL.

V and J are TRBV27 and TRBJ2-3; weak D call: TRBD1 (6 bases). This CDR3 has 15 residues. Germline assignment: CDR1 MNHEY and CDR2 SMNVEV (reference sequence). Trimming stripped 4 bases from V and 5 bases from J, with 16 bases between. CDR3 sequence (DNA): TGTGCCAGCAGTTCCACAGGGACGTTAGGAGATACGCAGTATTTT. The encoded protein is CASSSTGTLGDTQYF.

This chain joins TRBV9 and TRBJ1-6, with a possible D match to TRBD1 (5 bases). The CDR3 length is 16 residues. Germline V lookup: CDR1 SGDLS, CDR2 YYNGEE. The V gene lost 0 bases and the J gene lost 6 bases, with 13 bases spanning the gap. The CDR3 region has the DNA TGTGCCAGCAGCGTAGATCAGGGTAACGGTAATTCACCCCTCCACTTT. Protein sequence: CASSVDQGNGNSPLHF.